This T cell receptor (beta chain) was observed in a study of T cells expressing NK-cell markers. From the 5' RACE reads, TCRdb lists one entry per CDR3 protein and no DNA. The data show around 380,000 distinct CDR3 sequences, and the top ten clones hold around 10%. Germline CDR1 is MNHEY and CDR2 is SVGAGI. This CDR3 contains 15 residues. The sequenced sample consisted of blood T cells: a sorted CD56 or NKG2C T cell subset, CD4+ or CD8+ T cells, or bulk PBMC T cells (not recorded which). This receptor was obtained from a woman aged 45-65 years in good health. The chain couples TRBV6-5 to TRBJ2-1; TCRdb designates TRBD1, a call that cannot be tested without DNA. The CDR3 is CASSYSTQRPNEQFF.